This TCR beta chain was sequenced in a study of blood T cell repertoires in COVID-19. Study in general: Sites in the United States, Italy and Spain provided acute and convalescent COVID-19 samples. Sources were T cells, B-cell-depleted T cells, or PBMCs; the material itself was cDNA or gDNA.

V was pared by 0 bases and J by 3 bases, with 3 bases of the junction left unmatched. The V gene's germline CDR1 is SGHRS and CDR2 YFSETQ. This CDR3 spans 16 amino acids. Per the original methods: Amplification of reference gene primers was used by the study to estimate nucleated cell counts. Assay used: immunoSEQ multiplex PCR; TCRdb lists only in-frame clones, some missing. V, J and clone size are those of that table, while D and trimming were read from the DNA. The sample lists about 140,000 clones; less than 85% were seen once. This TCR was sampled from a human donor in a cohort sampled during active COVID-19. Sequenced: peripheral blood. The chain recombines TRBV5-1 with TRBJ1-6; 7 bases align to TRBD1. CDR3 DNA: TGCGCCAGCAGCTTGGAAGGGGGCGTCTATAATTCACCCCTCCACTTT. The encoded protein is CASSLEGGVYNSPLHF.